The next 13 T cell receptor beta chains were all read from a single sample in a study of shared clonotypes between healthy human individuals. CD8 cells classed as naive were CD45RO-negative and positively selected for CCR7, excluding terminally differentiated effector memory CD45RA+ cells. The repertoire was sequenced with immunoSEQ multiplex PCR; TCRdb's copy has only in-frame clones and lacks some. The sample carries millions of clones, about 95% recorded once. The sample taken for sequencing was naive CD8+ T cells sorted from blood. The receptors here all came from a young man in good health.

This chain connects TRBV2 to TRBJ2-7; TRBD1 matches at 9 bases. The germline CDR1 and CDR2 sequences are SNHLY and FYNNEI. The CDR3 extends over 14 amino acids. V lost 5 bases and J lost 5; bases outside the gene matches: 7. DNA for the CDR3: TGTGCCAGCAGTCCGGGACAGGGAGGGAACGAGCAGTACTTC. It specifies CASSPGQGGNEQYF.

V and J are TRBV6-6 and TRBJ2-5; maybe TRBD2 (6 bases). CDR3 length equals 15 residues. Trimming shortened V by 0 bases and J by 3 bases, and 11 bases separated the two germline ends. Germline V gives CDR1 MNHNY, CDR2 SVGAGI (reference sequence). The CDR3 DNA sequence: TGTGCCAGCAGTTACTCGGCGGGATTGAAAGAGACCCAGTACTTC. Its translation: CASSYSAGLKETQYF.

V gene TRBV11-2 combines with J gene TRBJ2-1; TRBD1 matches 9 bases. CDR1 and CDR2 from the germline V gene are SGHAT and FQNNGV. The ends lost 7 bases at V and 12 bases at J; junction bases unmatched: 16. This CDR3 region has 15 residues. This chain's CDR3 is CASNTQGTGSSWQFF. The CDR3, as DNA: TGTGCCAGCAACACTCAGGGGACAGGGTCTTCGTGGCAGTTCTTC.

V gene TRBV7-6 combines with J gene TRBJ2-1; 11 positions match TRBD2. With 3 bases clipped from V and 9 bases from J, the junction kept 7 bases outside the gene matches. The CDR3 extends over 15 amino acids. CDR1 SGHVS and CDR2 FNYEAQ come from the germline V gene. The CDR3 is CASSLVAGGLSEQFF. The CDR3, as DNA: TGTGCCAGCAGCTTGGTAGCGGGGGGGCTGAGTGAGCAGTTCTTC.

The rearrangement joins TRBV15 to TRBJ2-7, with TRBD2 identical over 8 bases. V dropped 4 bases and J dropped 3; count of bases not matched to a gene: 14. CDR1 LNHNV and CDR2 YYDKDF come from the germline V gene (reference sequence). The CDR3 extends over 17 amino acids. The CDR3 DNA is TGTGCCACCAGCAAAGGGCTGAGTTTAGCGGGAAGCTACGAGCAGTACTTC. As protein: CATSKGLSLAGSYEQYF.

The chain combines TRBV9 with TRBJ2-2, with 10 positions matching TRBD2. This CDR3 is built from 17 residues. Germline V gene lookup returns CDR1 SGDLS and CDR2 YYNGEE. The V gene end was trimmed by 3 bases and the J gene end by 5 bases; junction bases not matched to a gene: 10. CDR3 sequence: CASSGRLAGAGTGELFF. CDR3 in DNA: TGTGCCAGCAGCGGTCGTCTAGCGGGAGCGGGGACCGGGGAGCTGTTTTTT.

The chain links TRBV27 to TRBJ2-3; TRBD2 aligns across 12 bases. Germline V gene data show CDR1 as MNHEY and CDR2 as SMNVEV (reference sequence). After removal of 0 bases from V and 4 bases from J, the junction contained 8 bases not matched to a gene. CDR3 length: 18 amino acids. In DNA, the CDR3 is TGTGCCAGCAGTTTATCCCCCTTACTAGCGGGGGGCCCAGATACGCAGTATTTT. Amino acid sequence: CASSLSPLLAGGPDTQYF.

This clone appeared a single time. The same CDR3 is also encoded by other DNA sequences in this sample. This chain links TRBV28 with TRBJ2-2, with D perhaps TRBD1 (6 bases). V dropped 6 bases and J dropped 5 bases, with 10 bases sitting between them. The germline V gene has CDR1 MDHEN and CDR2 SYDVKM. The CDR3 has 13 amino acids. In nucleotides, the CDR3 is TGTGCCAGCAGCTTCAGGGGAACCGGGGAGCTGTTTTTT. Protein sequence: CASSFRGTGELFF.

The chain joins TRBV9 to TRBJ2-7, with TRBD2 identical over 8 bases. This CDR3 has 14 residues. Per germline, CDR1 SGDLS and CDR2 YYNGEE. V shed 0 bases and J 6 bases; nucleotides not matched to a gene: 5. Here the CDR3 reads CASSVGTSGGEQYF. The CDR3 bases are TGTGCCAGCAGCGTAGGAACTAGCGGTGGCGAGCAGTACTTC.

The chain is built from TRBV5-5 and TRBJ1-3, with no clear D. The CDR3 length is 14 residues. With 4 bases removed from V and 0 bases from J, the gap between germline ends came to 8 bases. The germline gives CDR1 SGHKS, CDR2 YYEKEE (reference sequence). The CDR3 nucleotides read TGTGCCAGCAGCGGCCTGAACTCTGGAAACACCATATATTTT. It encodes CASSGLNSGNTIYF.

The rearrangement uses TRBV9 and TRBJ2-1; 11 bases agree with TRBD2. CDR3 length: 15 amino acids. V shed 4 bases, J shed 6 bases, and the junction held 6 bases outside the gene matches. Germline lookup yields CDR1 SGDLS and CDR2 YYNGEE. For the CDR3, the DNA is TGTGCCAGCAGCATAGCGGGGGGGCCTGGCAATGAGCAGTTCTTC. Protein sequence: CASSIAGGPGNEQFF.

This chain connects TRBV9 to TRBJ2-7, with TRBD2 identical over 8 bases. CDR1 and CDR2 from the germline V gene are SGDLS and YYNGEE. This CDR3 region has 14 residues. The junction had 10 bases not matched to a gene; V was cut back by 4 bases and J by 7 bases. CDR3 in amino acids: CASSPGGAGVEQYF. The DNA for the CDR3 is TGTGCCAGCAGCCCCGGGGGAGCGGGAGTTGAGCAGTACTTC.

The rearrangement joins TRBV6-5 to TRBJ2-1; 8 bases are shared with TRBD1. The V and J ends lost 4 bases and 7 bases, in that order; junction bases with no gene match: 6. The CDR3 extends over 14 amino acids. From germline, CDR1 is MNHEY and CDR2 SVGAGI. Written as DNA, the CDR3 is TGTGCCAGCAGTTCGACAGGGGTGGGGAATGAGCAGTTCTTC. It codes for CASSSTGVGNEQFF.